What follows is one T cell receptor beta chain and its context. This entry is derived from a study of blood T cell repertoires in COVID-19. As for the study in general: Sites in the United States, Italy and Spain provided acute and convalescent COVID-19 samples. The cDNA or gDNA used as material had been derived from T cells, B-cell-depleted T cells, or PBMCs.

In the source study's methods: Amplification of reference gene primers was used by the study to estimate nucleated cell counts. Here immunoSEQ multiplex PCR was the method, and the copy in TCRdb shows in-frame clones only, minus some. V, J and clone size reflect that table, while D and trimming were determined from the DNA. The sample contains 150,000 to 200,000 clones, around 75% of which appear only once. Seattle researchers signed up patients amid active infection and tracked them longitudinally. The TCR comes from a woman between 40 and 55 years old with COVID-19, enrolled during active disease. Sequencing was done on a sample of peripheral blood.

The CDR3 loop is CASSKGQGRTGELFF. In DNA, the CDR3 is TGTGCCAGCAGCAAGGGACAGGGAAGGACCGGGGAGCTGTTTTTT. The V and J genes are TRBV7-9 and TRBJ2-2; TRBD1 agrees at 9 bases. With 5 bases clipped from V and 5 bases from J, the junction kept 6 bases outside the gene matches. Germline V lookup: CDR1 SEHNR, CDR2 FQNEAQ (reference sequence). This CDR3 contains 15 residues.